The 10 T cell receptor beta chains below were found in one sample sequenced in a study of OX40 agonist ivuxolimab in advanced cancers. Clones were read by immunoSEQ multiplex PCR, and TCRdb kept only the in-frame ones, dropping some. The sample has tens of thousands of clones, about 81% seen once. The material was CD4+ or CD8+ T cells sorted from blood, obtained in a trial of the OX40 agonist ivuxolimab. The receptor source for this set is an adult with an advanced solid tumor such as melanoma, head and neck, liver or kidney cancer.

The chain uses TRBV18 and TRBJ1-2, with TRBD1 matching 10 bases. This CDR3 contains 15 residues. Germline trimming cut 2 bases from V and 4 bases from J; bases unmatched to any gene: 4. Germline CDR1 KGHSH, CDR2 LQKENI. The CDR3 protein is CASSPARDRGYGYTF. The DNA for the CDR3 is TGTGCCAGCTCACCAGCGCGGGACAGGGGCTATGGCTACACCTTC.

The chain carries TRBV6-6 and TRBJ1-1; D not certain. This CDR3 comprises 14 residues. Germline V gene sequence: CDR1 MNHNY, CDR2 SVGAGI (reference sequence). The ends were cut back, 6 bases at V and 6 bases at J, with 17 bases in the middle. CDR3 nucleotides: TGTGCCAGCAGAATCGACATCTTCGCACCTGAAGCTTTCTTT. This encodes CASRIDIFAPEAFF.

The chain has TRBV7-2 and TRBJ1-1; 7 bases fit TRBD1. Germline V lookup: CDR1 SGHTA, CDR2 FQGNSA. With 4 bases clipped from V and 4 bases from J, the junction kept 6 bases outside the gene matches. This CDR3 has 14 residues. The CDR3 loop is CASSSRTGRTEAFF. CDR3 nucleotides: TGTGCCAGCAGCTCCCGGACAGGCCGCACTGAAGCTTTCTTT.

The V gene is TRBV28, the J gene TRBJ2-6; D is unclear. This CDR3 has 12 residues. Trimming removed 5 bases at V and 3 bases at J, with 2 bases between. Germline loops: CDR1 MDHEN, CDR2 SYDVKM. The chain's CDR3 is CASSSGANVLTF. Written as DNA, the CDR3 is TGTGCCAGCAGTAGTGGGGCCAACGTCCTGACTTTC.

The chain carries TRBV4-3 and TRBJ2-7; no firm D call. V dropped 1 base and J dropped 0 bases, with 7 bases sitting between them. Germline CDR1 LGHNA, CDR2 YSLEER. This CDR3 has 14 residues. In DNA, the CDR3 is TGCGCCAGCAGCCAAGGCCCAGGCTCCTACGAGCAGTACTTC. Its translation is CASSQGPGSYEQYF.

This chain joins TRBV7-2 and TRBJ2-7, with 7 bases aligning to TRBD1. CDR1 and CDR2 (germline): SGHTA, FQGNSA. This CDR3 spans 15 amino acids. Trimming at V came to 0 bases and at J to 2 bases, leaving 4 bases not matched to a gene. This chain's CDR3 is CASSLAGQQTYEQYF. The CDR3 nucleotides read TGTGCCAGCAGCTTAGCGGGACAGCAAACCTACGAGCAGTACTTC.

This chain uses TRBV18 with TRBJ1-2; D gene uncertain. Germline V gene data show CDR1 as KGHSH and CDR2 as LQKENI. The V end lost 0 bases, the J end lost 3 bases, and 8 bases lay between the germline ends. CDR3 length: 14 residues. DNA for the CDR3: TGTGCCAGCTCACCACCAAACAGAGACTATGGCTACACCTTC. Amino acid sequence: CASSPPNRDYGYTF.

The chain joins TRBV5-1 to TRBJ1-4, with D perhaps matching TRBD1 (5 bases). Germline-derived CDR1 and CDR2 are SGHRS and YFSETQ. The CDR3 sequence is 16 residues long. The V end lost 0 bases, the J end lost 8 bases, and 17 bases lay between the germline ends. CDR3 protein: CASSLGERGIGEKLFF. The CDR3 DNA follows: TGCGCCAGCAGCTTGGGGGAACGGGGGATCGGGGAAAAACTGTTTTTT.

This sequence joins TRBV7-2 and TRBJ2-3; D might be TRBD1 (6 bases). The V end was cut by 5 bases, the J end by 6 bases, with 12 bases between. Looked up from germline, CDR1 is SGHTA and CDR2 is FQGNSA. The CDR3 sequence is 13 residues long. The CDR3, as DNA: TGTGCCAGCAGCCTTGACAGGACTGATACGCAGTATTTT. It yields the protein CASSLDRTDTQYF.

J is TRBJ2-7 and V is TRBV27; D unresolved. Trimming pared 8 bases from V and 0 bases from J, leaving 5 bases between. The CDR3 has 11 amino acids. The germline gives CDR1 MNHEY, CDR2 SMNVEV (reference sequence). The DNA of the CDR3 is TGTGCCAGCCGCCCCTCCTACGAGCAGTACTTC. Translating it yields CASRPSYEQYF.